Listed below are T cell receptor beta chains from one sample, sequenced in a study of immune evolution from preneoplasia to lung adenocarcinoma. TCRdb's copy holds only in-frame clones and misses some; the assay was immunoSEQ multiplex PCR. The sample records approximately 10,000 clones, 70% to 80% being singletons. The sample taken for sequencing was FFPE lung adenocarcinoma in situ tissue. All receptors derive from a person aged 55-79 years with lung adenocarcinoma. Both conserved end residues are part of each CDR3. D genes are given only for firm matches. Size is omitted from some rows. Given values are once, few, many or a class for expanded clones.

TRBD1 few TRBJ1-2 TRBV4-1 CASSQGRDRKNYGYTF TGCGCCAGCAGCCAAGGGCGGGACAGAAAAAACTATGGCTACACCTTC
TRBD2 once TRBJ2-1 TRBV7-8 CASSLFLAGGHYNEQFF TGTGCCAGCAGCTTGTTCCTAGCGGGGGGACACTACAATGAGCAGTTCTTC
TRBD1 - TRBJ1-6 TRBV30 CAWSTPGGMDSPLHF TGTGCCTGGAGTACCCCAGGGGGCATGGATTCACCCCTCCACTTT
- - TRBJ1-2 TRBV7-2 CASTRGGTVYGYTF TGTGCCAGCACCCGAGGGGGGACGGTCTATGGCTACACCTTC
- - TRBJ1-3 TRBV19 CASSIDERSGNTIYF TGTGCCAGTAGTATAGATGAGCGCTCTGGAAACACCATATATTTT
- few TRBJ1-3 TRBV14 CASSPTGSGNTIYF TGTGCCAGCAGCCCTACGGGCTCTGGAAACACCATATATTTT
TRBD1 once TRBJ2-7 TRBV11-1 CASSLQTGGGYEQYF TGTGCCAGCAGCTTACAGACAGGGGGCGGGTACGAGCAGTACTTC
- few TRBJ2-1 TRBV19 CASRPRAWERQGDNEQFF TGTGCCAGTAGACCCCGGGCCTGGGAGAGGCAAGGGGACAATGAGCAGTTCTTC
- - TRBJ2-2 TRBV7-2 CASSLGSYGGELFF TGTGCCAGCAGCTTAGGGTCCTACGGCGGGGAGCTGTTTTTT
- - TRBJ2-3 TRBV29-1 CSVVGGPRGDTQYF TGCAGCGTTGTGGGGGGTCCTCGCGGCGATACGCAGTATTTT
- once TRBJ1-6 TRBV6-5 CAISNSYNSPLHF TGTGCCATCAGTAACTCCTATAATTCACCCCTCCACTTT
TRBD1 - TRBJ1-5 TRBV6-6 CASSRLQGAEGQPQHF TGTGCCAGCAGCCGACTGCAGGGGGCGGAAGGTCAGCCCCAGCATTTT
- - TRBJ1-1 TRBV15 CATSRDGGNTEAFF TGTGCCACCAGCAGAGATGGCGGGAACACTGAAGCTTTCTTT
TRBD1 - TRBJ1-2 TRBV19 CASSIDRGLAYGYTF TGTGCCAGTAGTATCGACAGGGGGCTTGCGTATGGCTACACCTTC
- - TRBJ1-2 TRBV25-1 CASSAIYGYTF TGTGCCAGCAGTGCTATCTATGGCTACACCTTC
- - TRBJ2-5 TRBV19 CASSVGSNWETQYF TGTGCCAGTAGTGTAGGTTCCAATTGGGAGACCCAGTACTTC
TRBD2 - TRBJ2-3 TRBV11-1 CASSFRRGGDTQYF TGTGCCAGCAGCTTCCGACGGGGGGGAGATACGCAGTATTTT
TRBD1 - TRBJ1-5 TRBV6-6 CASSMTTGSDQPQHF TGTGCCAGCAGTATGACGACAGGGTCGGATCAGCCCCAGCATTTT
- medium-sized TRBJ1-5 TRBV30 CAWSPQAHQPQHF TGTGCCTGGAGTCCACAGGCACATCAGCCCCAGCATTTT
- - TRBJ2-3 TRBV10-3 CAISESMGTDTQYF TGTGCCATCAGTGAGTCCATGGGCACAGATACGCAGTATTTT
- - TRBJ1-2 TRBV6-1 CASSEGLPTRGYTF TGTGCCAGCAGTGAAGGACTTCCAACGCGGGGCTACACCTTC
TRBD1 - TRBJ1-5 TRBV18 CASSSGTGGSDQHF TGTGCCAGCTCATCCGGGACAGGGGGGTCGGACCAGCATTTT
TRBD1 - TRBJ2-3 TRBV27 CASSFHGQGASTDTQYF TGTGCCAGCAGTTTCCACGGACAGGGGGCCTCCACAGATACGCAGTATTTT
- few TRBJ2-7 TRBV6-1 CASSEAPIAYEQYF TGTGCCAGCAGTGAAGCTCCGATAGCTTACGAGCAGTACTTC
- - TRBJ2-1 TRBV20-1 CSARDTHEQFF TGCAGTGCTAGAGATACACATGAGCAGTTCTTC
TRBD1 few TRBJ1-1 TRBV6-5 CATIRGQLNTEAFF TGTGCCACCATAAGGGGACAGTTGAACACTGAAGCTTTCTTT
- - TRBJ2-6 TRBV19 CASSILGTGANVLTF TGTGCCAGTAGTATCTTGGGAACTGGGGCCAACGTCCTGACTTTC
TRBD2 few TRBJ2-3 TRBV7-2 CASSPGSGGAVTDTQYF TGTGCCAGCAGCCCAGGGAGCGGGGGGGCGGTCACAGATACGCAGTATTTT
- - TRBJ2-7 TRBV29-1 CSVVPDPAYEQYF TGCAGCGTTGTTCCTGACCCAGCCTACGAGCAGTACTTC
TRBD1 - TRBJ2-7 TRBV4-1 CASSQEVQGAPTYEQYF TGCGCCAGCAGCCAAGAGGTGCAGGGGGCGCCCACCTACGAGCAGTACTTC
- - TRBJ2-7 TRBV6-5 CASKTDGSSYEQYF TGTGCCAGCAAGACCGACGGGTCCTCCTACGAGCAGTACTTC
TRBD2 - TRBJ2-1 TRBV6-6 CASSQGTREYNEQFF TGTGCCAGCAGCCAGGGGACTAGGGAGTACAATGAGCAGTTCTTC
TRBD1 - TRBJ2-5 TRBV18 CASSPTGQETQYF TGTGCCAGCTCACCGACAGGGCAAGAGACCCAGTACTTC